Listed here are 26 T cell receptor beta chains from one sample, sequenced in a study of CD8 T cells in ankylosing spondylitis (dated by TCRdb to 2016 to 2017). Receptors were amplified or captured by 5' RACE. The run used an Illumina HiSeq 2500. Using fastp at Q25 and MiXCR, TCRdb reprocessed the public reads and kept productive beta chains. Records with the same CDR3 protein are collapsed into one entry carrying the most frequent genes and DNA. In this sample the table shows some 250,000 distinct CDR3 sequences, more than 20% of which occur a single time. Around 0.64% of the sample rests with the top ten. The sequencing sample was made of blood, either unsorted or a sorted T cell fraction (not recorded which). The receptor set was obtained from a male donor with ankylosing spondylitis or in good health (not recorded which).

A note on this clonotype: An end of the junction differs from the germline gene, which may be a read error. The chain links TRBV20-1 to TRBJ2-7; 7 positions match TRBD2. This CDR3 has 10 residues. Germline V CDR1 and CDR2: DFQATT, SNEGSKA (reference sequence). The CDR3: CSAGPGLTHF. DNA of the CDR3: TGCAGTGCTGGTCCGGGACTAACTCACTTC.

The chain links TRBV29-1 to TRBJ2-5, with D perhaps TRBD2 (7 bases). Germline CDR1 SQVTM, CDR2 ANQGSEA. This CDR3 contains 13 residues. V dropped 6 bases and J dropped 5 bases, with 16 bases sitting between them. The CDR3 nucleotides read TGCAGCGTCCTCCGGGGGAGGGGGGAGACCCAGTACTTC. This encodes CSVLRGRGETQYF.

This clonotype was counted many times. The chain joins TRBV12-3 or TRBV12-4 to TRBJ2-3; 7 bases are a match to TRBD1. This CDR3 has 14 amino acids. V lost 6 bases, J lost 3 bases, and 6 bases stayed unmatched. The CDR3 DNA sequence: TGTGCCAGCAGCCCGGACAGGAGGACAGATACGCAGTATTTT. Translated: CASSPDRRTDTQYF.

This clonotype was detected ten times or more. V and J are TRBV20-1 and TRBJ2-7, with D hard to call. CDR3 size: 13 residues. Germline V lookup: CDR1 DFQATT, CDR2 SNEGSKA (reference sequence). The V and J ends lost 3 bases and 0 bases respectively, with 9 bases between them. Here the CDR3 DNA reads TGCAGTGCTAGGTATACGGTCTCCTACGAGCAGTACTTC. As protein: CSARYTVSYEQYF.

The chain carries TRBV20-1 and TRBJ2-5; D gene ambiguous. The V end was cut by 2 bases, the J end by 3 bases, with 4 bases between. The CDR3 length is 11 residues. From germline, CDR1 is DFQATT and CDR2 SNEGSKA (reference sequence). DNA of the CDR3: TGCAGTGCTAGAAAAAAAGAGACCCAGTACTTC. Amino acid sequence: CSARKKETQYF.

Many counts were recorded for this clonotype. The chain is built from TRBV4-1 and TRBJ1-1, with no clear D. The CDR3 consists of 13 residues. V was cut by 0 bases and J by 6 bases, with 8 bases left in between. Germline V gives CDR1 MGHRA, CDR2 YSYEKL. The chain's CDR3 is CASSQDPSPEAFF. CDR3 coding DNA: TGCGCCAGCAGCCAAGATCCAAGCCCTGAAGCTTTCTTT.

In its sample, this clonotype was seen a few times. The chain couples TRBV20-1 to TRBJ2-7, with D perhaps matching TRBD2 (6 bases). The CDR3 covers 15 residues. CDR1 is DFQATT and CDR2 is SNEGSKA in the germline V gene (reference sequence). Between the trimmed V and J ends, which lost 6 bases and 5 bases, there was a span of 23 bases. DNA for the CDR3: TGCAGTGCCAAACCGCCCGGGGCAGGGAGGAACGAGCAGTACTTC. Translating it yields CSAKPPGAGRNEQYF.

This clonotype has a count of ten or more. The J gene is TRBJ1-4, the V gene TRBV6-6; D remains ambiguous. The CDR3 is 11 residues long. Germline V gene data show CDR1 as MNHNY and CDR2 as SVGAGI (reference sequence). V gave up 7 bases and J gave up 7 bases, with 7 bases separating them. CDR3 sequence reads: CASKLGEKLFF. CDR3 DNA sequence: TGTGCCAGCAAACTGGGTGAAAAACTGTTTTTT.

This clonotype was counted only a few times. The chain combines TRBV7-8 with TRBJ2-3; D gene unclear. The length of the CDR3 is 18 residues. The V end was cut by 4 bases, the J end by 6 bases, with 26 bases between. CDR1 and CDR2 from the germline V gene are SGHVS and FQNEAQ. The CDR3 nucleotides read TGTGCCAGCAGCTCGTCCCGGCGCCCACGTGGGGTAATTGATACGCAGTATTTT. This sequence encodes CASSSSRRPRGVIDTQYF. The variable domain in full, completed from reference TRBV7-8 and TRBJ2-3, reads GAGVSQSPRYKVAKRGQDVALRCDPISGHVSLFWYQQALGQGPEFLTYFQNEAQLDKSGLPSDRFFAERPEGSVSTLKIQRTQQEDSAVYLCASSSSRRPRGVIDTQYFGPGTRLTVL.

This clonotype was detected a few times. The V gene is TRBV20-1, the J gene TRBJ2-2; TRBD2 is a possible D gene (6 bases). Trimming pared 6 bases from V and 6 bases from J, leaving 17 bases between. Germline loops: CDR1 DFQATT, CDR2 SNEGSKA (reference sequence). The CDR3 is 14 amino acids. The CDR3 loop reads CSAEGNRGSGELFF. The CDR3 coding sequence is TGCAGTGCCGAGGGGAACCGGGGGTCCGGGGAGCTGTTTTTT.

The rearrangement links TRBV20-1 to TRBJ2-7; D possibly corresponds to TRBD1 (5 bases). Trimming stripped 5 bases from V and 6 bases from J, with 23 bases between. This CDR3 contains 15 residues. From germline, CDR1 is DFQATT and CDR2 SNEGSKA (reference sequence). The CDR3 loop reads CSARQSGLVLGEQYF. CDR3 DNA sequence: TGCAGTGCTCGCCAATCAGGGTTGGTTTTGGGCGAGCAGTACTTC.

This clonotype was recorded a few times. This chain uses TRBV12-3 or TRBV12-4 with TRBJ2-7; D remains unclear. V was cut by 5 bases and J by 3 bases, with 14 bases left in between. There are 14 residues in the CDR3. The CDR3, as DNA: TGTGCCAGCAGTCCCAGCCGGGTTCTCTACGAGCAGTACTTC. Translation: CASSPSRVLYEQYF.

Here the CDR3 reads CASSSGLSSYNEQFF. CDR3 DNA: TGTGCCAGCAGCTCAGGACTTAGCTCCTACAATGAGCAGTTCTTC. The chain recombines TRBV5-4 with TRBJ2-1; possibly TRBD2 for D (5 bases). CDR1 is SGHNT and CDR2 is YYREEE in the germline V gene (reference sequence). CDR3 length equals 15 residues. Trimming shortened V by 3 bases and J by 0 bases, and 10 bases separated the two germline ends.

The chain joins TRBV20-1 to TRBJ2-3; 7 positions agree with TRBD1. V shed 5 bases and J 4 bases; nucleotides not matched to a gene: 9. Germline V CDR1 and CDR2: DFQATT, SNEGSKA (reference sequence). This CDR3 spans 14 amino acids. The CDR3: CSAPSRGPADTQYF. The DNA of the CDR3 is TGCAGTGCTCCTTCGAGGGGGCCAGCAGATACGCAGTATTTT.

A few counts support this clonotype. The chain uses TRBV5-1 and TRBJ2-2; 9 nucleotides line up with TRBD1. The CDR3 runs 15 residues. Germline V lookup: CDR1 SGHRS, CDR2 YFSETQ. J lost 3 bases, V lost 4 bases, and 4 bases had no gene match. In nucleotides, the CDR3 is TGCGCCAGCAGCCGAGGGACAGGGCACACCGGGGAGCTGTTTTTT. Translation: CASSRGTGHTGELFF.

Ten or more counts support this clonotype. V gene TRBV12-3 or TRBV12-4 combines with J gene TRBJ1-5; the D gene is possibly TRBD1 (6 bases). This CDR3 region has 15 residues. The V and J ends lost 6 bases and 3 bases respectively, with 15 bases between them. The CDR3 bases are TGTGCCAGCAGGTCTCGGACAGACAACAATCAGCCCCAGCATTTT. Protein: CASRSRTDNNQPQHF.

This clonotype was found many times. This chain links TRBV12-3 or TRBV12-4 with TRBJ1-5; D not certain. V lost 3 bases to trimming and J lost 3 bases, with 9 bases between them. The CDR3 totals 14 residues. The CDR3 spells CASSLRQLNQPQHF. DNA for the CDR3: TGTGCCAGCAGTTTGCGTCAGCTCAATCAGCCCCAGCATTTT.

The gene calls are TRBV10-3 and TRBJ2-7; D gene ambiguous. V lost 8 bases, J lost 4 bases, and 12 bases lay in between. In germline, CDR1 is ENHRY, CDR2 SYGVKD. The CDR3 contains 12 residues. The CDR3 sequence: CAISTSNYEQYF. The CDR3 coding sequence is TGTGCCATCTCCACTTCGAATTACGAGCAGTACTTC.

Remarks on this clonotype: The CDR3 end shows no conserved phenylalanine or tryptophan, and so a read error is likely. No DNA is shown, since the ends of the CDR3 on it are uncertain; the CDR3 is the one TCRdb lists. Here the CDR3 reads CASSPAGTSGLHV. The V and J genes are TRBV5-4 and TRBJ2-3; the D call in the table, TRBD2, was not verified against the DNA. The CDR3 is 13 residues long, counting both termini. From germline, CDR1 is SGHNT and CDR2 YYREEE (reference sequence).

This clonotype was detected only a few times. The V and J genes are TRBV20-1 and TRBJ2-5, with 9 bases fitting TRBD1. J gave up 5 bases and V 2 bases, and 9 bases lay outside the gene matches. The CDR3 is made up of 15 amino acids. The V gene's germline CDR1 is DFQATT and CDR2 SNEGSKA (reference sequence). The CDR3 here is CSARITGGAVETQYF. Written as DNA, the CDR3 is TGCAGTGCTAGAATAACAGGGGGCGCGGTGGAGACCCAGTACTTC.

The V gene is TRBV5-1, the J gene TRBJ2-7; D call uncertain. Trimming shortened V by 10 bases and J by 1 base, and 12 bases separated the two germline ends. CDR3 size: 12 residues. Germline-derived CDR1 and CDR2 are SGHRS and YFSETQ. The CDR3 protein is CASAQTSYEQYF. CDR3 nucleotide sequence: TGCGCCTCTGCGCAGACGTCCTACGAGCAGTACTTC.

The gene calls are TRBV2 and TRBJ1-1; tentative D call: TRBD1 (5 bases). CDR3 length equals 13 residues. V lost 11 bases and J lost 1, with 14 bases in between. Per the germline V gene, CDR1 is SNHLY and CDR2 is FYNNEI. Here the CDR3 reads CAVTGLENTEAFF. The CDR3 coding sequence is TGTGCCGTAACGGGACTGGAGAACACTGAAGCTTTCTTT.

The rearrangement joins TRBV2 to TRBJ1-2; 9 nucleotides line up with TRBD1. Trimming cost V 4 bases and J 6 bases; bases outside gene matches: 12. The germline V gene has CDR1 SNHLY and CDR2 FYNNEI. The CDR3 consists of 16 residues. CDR3 protein: CASSGSTGTGMDGYTF. The CDR3 coding sequence is TGTGCCAGCAGTGGGTCTACCGGGACAGGGATGGATGGCTACACCTTC.

This chain joins TRBV24-1 and TRBJ2-7, with 9 bases that match TRBD1. The CDR3 extends over 16 amino acids. Germline CDR1 KGHDR, CDR2 SFDVKD. The trim removed 3 bases at V and 2 bases at J, leaving 7 bases unmatched. CDR3 protein: CATSDQTDRGTYEQYF. The CDR3 region has the DNA TGTGCCACCAGTGATCAAACCGACAGGGGGACCTACGAGCAGTACTTC.

The V gene is TRBV12-3 or TRBV12-4, the J gene TRBJ2-5, with D hard to call. The CDR3 has 11 residues. V lost 6 bases to trimming and J lost 6 bases, with 8 bases between them. The CDR3 region has the DNA TGTGCCAGCAGCCCCTCTCAGACCCAGTACTTC. It specifies CASSPSQTQYF.

This clonotype was seen at least ten times. The rearrangement links TRBV10-2 to TRBJ2-7, with 13 positions matching TRBD2. The CDR3 runs 16 residues. The germline V gene encodes CDR1 WSHSY and CDR2 SAAADI. Unmatched junction bases numbered 7, after V lost 6 bases and J lost 2 bases. CDR3 region: CASRSRTSGGPYEQYF. In DNA, the CDR3 is TGCGCCAGCAGAAGCCGGACTAGCGGGGGCCCCTACGAGCAGTACTTC.